A selection of T cell receptor beta chains follows, all from one sample in a study of cytomegalovirus exposure and HLA in healthy donors. Here immunoSEQ multiplex PCR was the method, and the copy in TCRdb shows in-frame clones only, minus some. The repertoire holds some 100,000 clones, roughly 85% seen once, with 3% to 4% in the top ten. The sample comprised PBMCs. All receptors derive from a man aged 25-40 years in good health and CMV-seronegative. Each CDR3 is given without its conserved first and last residue. The order of the fields is CDR3 protein, CDR3 length, J gene, V gene.

CDR3aa: AINPGDKYEQY
len: 11
j_gene: TRBJ2-7
v_gene: TRBV10-3

CDR3aa: ASSSLGGGISTDTQY
len: 15
j_gene: TRBJ2-3
v_gene: TRBV28

CDR3aa: ASTKLAGGIRNQPQH
len: 15
j_gene: TRBJ1-5
v_gene: TRBV19

CDR3aa: AISGIGQGDEQY
len: 12
j_gene: TRBJ2-7
v_gene: TRBV10-3

CDR3aa: ACNNARGLAKNIQY
len: 14
j_gene: TRBJ2-4
v_gene: TRBV30

CDR3aa: ASSHQEDNEQF
len: 11
j_gene: TRBJ2-1
v_gene: TRBV4-2

CDR3aa: ASAPGENSPLH
len: 11
j_gene: TRBJ1-6
v_gene: TRBV6-1

CDR3aa: ASSRGGGEQY
len: 10
j_gene: TRBJ2-7
v_gene: TRBV27

CDR3aa: ASYYLNTEAF
len: 10
j_gene: TRBJ1-1
v_gene: TRBV6-1

CDR3aa: ASSLRAGRSYEQY
len: 13
j_gene: TRBJ2-7
v_gene: TRBV7-6

CDR3aa: ASSQNSEAF
len: 9
j_gene: TRBJ1-1
v_gene: TRBV14

CDR3aa: ASSFTGVGTGELF
len: 13
j_gene: TRBJ2-2
v_gene: TRBV5-5

CDR3aa: ASSPDRGLLNEQF
len: 13
j_gene: TRBJ2-1
v_gene: TRBV5-6

CDR3aa: ASSFRGGGTEAF
len: 12
j_gene: TRBJ1-1
v_gene: TRBV6-6

CDR3aa: ASSVDGGQYNEQF
len: 13
j_gene: TRBJ2-1
v_gene: TRBV9

CDR3aa: ASRRGQGRTGELF
len: 13
j_gene: TRBJ2-2
v_gene: TRBV19

CDR3aa: ASTSANSPLH
len: 10
j_gene: TRBJ1-6
v_gene: TRBV2

CDR3aa: ASSYTSGSSYEQY
len: 13
j_gene: TRBJ2-7
v_gene: TRBV7-2

CDR3aa: ASRPGTPSSNQPQH
len: 14
j_gene: TRBJ1-5
v_gene: TRBV28

CDR3aa: AWGRSPGELF
len: 10
j_gene: TRBJ2-2
v_gene: TRBV30

CDR3aa: ASSQVLGSGGETQY
len: 14
j_gene: TRBJ2-5
v_gene: TRBV4-3

CDR3aa: ASSPGTTTMTQF
len: 12
j_gene: TRBJ2-1
v_gene: TRBV11-2

CDR3aa: ASSFQTAYTEAF
len: 12
j_gene: TRBJ1-1
v_gene: TRBV9

CDR3aa: ASSEAKGAVREKLF
len: 14
j_gene: TRBJ1-4
v_gene: TRBV2

CDR3aa: ASFEGARETQY
len: 11
j_gene: TRBJ2-5
v_gene: TRBV28

CDR3aa: ASSLLSRGGGADLTQY
len: 16
j_gene: TRBJ2-5
v_gene: TRBV7-2

CDR3aa: ASRRTGLYTEAF
len: 12
j_gene: TRBJ1-1
v_gene: TRBV6-1

CDR3aa: ASSTTSGSYTGELF
len: 14
j_gene: TRBJ2-2
v_gene: TRBV7-9

CDR3aa: ATSRDKGDGYT
len: 11
j_gene: TRBJ1-2
v_gene: TRBV15

CDR3aa: ASSVGGQNNQPQH
len: 13
j_gene: TRBJ1-5
v_gene: TRBV9

CDR3aa: ASSQGAGAVTDTQY
len: 14
j_gene: TRBJ2-3
v_gene: TRBV7-3

CDR3aa: ASSQDRSTDTQY
len: 12
j_gene: TRBJ2-3
v_gene: TRBV4-2

CDR3aa: ASSIGVRLNSPLH
len: 13
j_gene: TRBJ1-6
v_gene: TRBV19

CDR3aa: SVEDRGYSSDTQY
len: 13
j_gene: TRBJ2-3
v_gene: TRBV29-1

CDR3aa: AWRPPTGETQY
len: 11
j_gene: TRBJ2-5
v_gene: TRBV30

CDR3aa: ASSQEQTYEQY
len: 11
j_gene: TRBJ2-7
v_gene: TRBV4-1

CDR3aa: ASSLEGGVETQY
len: 12
j_gene: TRBJ2-5
v_gene: TRBV5-1

CDR3aa: ASRGFDGNTGELF
len: 13
j_gene: TRBJ2-2
v_gene: TRBV28

CDR3aa: ATYGTGTHEQF
len: 11
j_gene: TRBJ2-1
v_gene: TRBV15

CDR3aa: ASSSWDTSRETQY
len: 13
j_gene: TRBJ2-5
v_gene: TRBV28

CDR3aa: ACLRAESYGYT
len: 11
j_gene: TRBJ1-2
v_gene: TRBV30

CDR3aa: ASRQNLVYTEAF
len: 12
j_gene: TRBJ1-1
v_gene: TRBV28